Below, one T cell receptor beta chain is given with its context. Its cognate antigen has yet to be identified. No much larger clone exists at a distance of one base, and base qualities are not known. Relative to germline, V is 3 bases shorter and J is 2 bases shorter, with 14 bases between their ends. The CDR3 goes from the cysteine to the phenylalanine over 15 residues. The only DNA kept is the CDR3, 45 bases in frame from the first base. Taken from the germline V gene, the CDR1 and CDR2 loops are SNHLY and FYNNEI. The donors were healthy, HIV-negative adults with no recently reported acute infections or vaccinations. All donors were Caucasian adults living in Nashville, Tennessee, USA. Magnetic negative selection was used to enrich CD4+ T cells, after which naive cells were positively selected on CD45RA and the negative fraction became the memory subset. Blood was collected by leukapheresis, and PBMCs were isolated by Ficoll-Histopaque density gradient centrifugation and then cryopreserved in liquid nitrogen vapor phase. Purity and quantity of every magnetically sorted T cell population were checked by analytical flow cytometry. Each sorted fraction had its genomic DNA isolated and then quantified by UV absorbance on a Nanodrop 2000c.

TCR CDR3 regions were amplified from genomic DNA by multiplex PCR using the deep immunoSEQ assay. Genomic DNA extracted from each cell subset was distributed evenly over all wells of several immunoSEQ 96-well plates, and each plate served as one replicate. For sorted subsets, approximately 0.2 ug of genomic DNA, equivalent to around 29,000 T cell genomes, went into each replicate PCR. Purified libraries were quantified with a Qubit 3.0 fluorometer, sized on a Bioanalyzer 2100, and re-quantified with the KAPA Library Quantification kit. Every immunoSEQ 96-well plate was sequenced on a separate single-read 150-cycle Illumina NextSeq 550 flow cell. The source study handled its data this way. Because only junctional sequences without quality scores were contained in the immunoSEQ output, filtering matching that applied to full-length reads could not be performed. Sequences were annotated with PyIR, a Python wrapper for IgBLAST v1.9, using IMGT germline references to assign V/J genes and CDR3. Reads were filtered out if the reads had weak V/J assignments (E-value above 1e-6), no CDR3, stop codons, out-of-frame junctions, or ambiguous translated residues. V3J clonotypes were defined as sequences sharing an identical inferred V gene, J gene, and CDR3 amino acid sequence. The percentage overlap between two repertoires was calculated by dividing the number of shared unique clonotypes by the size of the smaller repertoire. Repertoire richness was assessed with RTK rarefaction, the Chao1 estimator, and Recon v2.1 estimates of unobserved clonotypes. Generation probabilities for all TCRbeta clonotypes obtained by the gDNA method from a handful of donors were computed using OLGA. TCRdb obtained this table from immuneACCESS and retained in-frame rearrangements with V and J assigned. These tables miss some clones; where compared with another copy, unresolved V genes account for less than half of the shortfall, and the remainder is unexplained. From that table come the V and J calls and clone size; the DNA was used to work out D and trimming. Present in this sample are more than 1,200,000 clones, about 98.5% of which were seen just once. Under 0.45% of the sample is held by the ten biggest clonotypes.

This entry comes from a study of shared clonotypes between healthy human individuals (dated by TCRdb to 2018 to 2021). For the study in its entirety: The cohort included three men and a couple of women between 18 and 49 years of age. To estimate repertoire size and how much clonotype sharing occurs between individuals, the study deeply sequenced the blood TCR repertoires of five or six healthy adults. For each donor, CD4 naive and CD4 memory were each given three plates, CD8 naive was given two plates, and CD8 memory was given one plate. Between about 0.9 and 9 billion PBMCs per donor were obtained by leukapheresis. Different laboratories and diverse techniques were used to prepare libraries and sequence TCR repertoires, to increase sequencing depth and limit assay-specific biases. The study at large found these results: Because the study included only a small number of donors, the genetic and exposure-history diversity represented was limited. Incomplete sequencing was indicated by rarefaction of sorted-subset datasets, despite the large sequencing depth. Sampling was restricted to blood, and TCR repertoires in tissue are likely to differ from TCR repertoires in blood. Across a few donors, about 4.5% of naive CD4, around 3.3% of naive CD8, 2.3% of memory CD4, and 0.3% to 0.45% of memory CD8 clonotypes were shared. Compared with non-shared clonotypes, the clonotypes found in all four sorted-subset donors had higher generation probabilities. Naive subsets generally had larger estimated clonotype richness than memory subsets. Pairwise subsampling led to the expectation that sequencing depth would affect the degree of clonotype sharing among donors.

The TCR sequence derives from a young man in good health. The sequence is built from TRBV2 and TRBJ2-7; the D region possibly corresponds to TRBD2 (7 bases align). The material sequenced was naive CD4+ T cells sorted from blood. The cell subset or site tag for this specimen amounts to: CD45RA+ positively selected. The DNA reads TGTGCCAGCAGTGACAGCGGGACACCCGCCTACGAGCAGTACTTC. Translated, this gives CASSDSGTPAYEQYF.